This T cell receptor (beta chain) was identified in a study of beta chain features in type 1 diabetes. Broader study findings: TCRB CDR3 length was moderately but significantly reduced in all four CD4+ subsets of Type 1 diabetes patients. Unsettled here was the matter of whether HLA type influences TCRB rearrangement.

This clone appeared a few times. Its target is not known. In germline, CDR1 is MGHRA, CDR2 YSYEKL. This CDR3 region has 15 residues. V was shortened by 0 bases and J by 0 bases, with 7 bases between the two germline ends. The sequenced template was cDNA made from the entire isolated RNA. This table comes from immunoSEQ multiplex PCR, and its TCRdb copy is limited to in-frame clones, with some not included. The sample holds about 320,000 clones, 11% to 15% seen once. Per donor, one heparinised blood draw averaged roughly 110 mL. The chain carries TRBV4-1 and TRBJ2-3, with D unresolved. The sequenced sample was central memory CD4+ T cells from blood. The clonotype originates from a young man in good health. DNA of the CDR3: TGCGCCAGCAGCCAAGACGGAGCTAGCACAGATACGCAGTATTTT. Translating gives CASSQDGASTDTQYF.